The clone carrying this TCR beta chain is a singleton in its sample. This record belongs to a study of blood T cell repertoires in COVID-19. Seattle patients were enrolled while actively infected and followed longitudinally. CDR1 is LNHDA and CDR2 is SQIVND in the germline V gene (reference sequence). Trimming pared 5 bases from V and 6 bases from J, leaving 13 bases between. The CDR3 contains 14 residues. As handled by the study authors: Estimates of nucleated cell counts were drawn from the amplification of reference gene primers. The protocol was immunoSEQ multiplex PCR, while the TCRdb copy is restricted to in-frame clones and leaves out a portion. Clonal size and the V and J genes are those of that table, whereas D and trimming came from the DNA. The table records hundreds of thousands of clones, 88% of them present only once.

Sample: peripheral blood. This chain links TRBV19 with TRBJ1-4, with D possibly TRBD1 on 6 matching bases. The TCR originated in a woman aged 45-59 years with COVID-19, enrolled during active disease. CDR3 in DNA: TGTGCCAGTAGTCAGGGGTTAGGTGATGAAAAACTGTTTTTT. As protein: CASSQGLGDEKLFF.